These 18 T cell receptor beta chains were all obtained from the same sample, sequenced in a study of identical twins. MiXCR, applied by TCRdb to the 5' RACE reads, yields one record per CDR3 protein. The sample shows 600,000 to 850,000 distinct CDR3 sequences, approximately 18% of them seen only once. These data were likewise used in another study, on T cells expressing NK-cell markers.

Sequencing was done on a sample of PBMCs. These receptors all stem from a woman younger than 35 in good health.

The J gene is TRBJ2-2, the V gene TRBV5-1, with 9 bases lining up with TRBD2. Germline CDR1 SGHRS, CDR2 YFSETQ. The ends lost 4 bases at V and 5 bases at J; junction bases unmatched: 3. This CDR3 region has 14 residues. As DNA, the CDR3 is TGCGCCAGCAGCCCTGGACTAGCGACCGGGGAGCTGTTTTTT. Its protein is CASSPGLATGELFF.

This chain uses TRBV25-1 with TRBJ2-7, with D maybe TRBD1 (6 bases). Germline lookup yields CDR1 MGHDK and CDR2 SYGVNS. CDR3 size: 15 residues. Trimming shortened V by 1 base and J by 5 bases, and 15 bases separated the two germline ends. In nucleotides, the CDR3 is TGTGCCAGCAGTGAATGGGGCAGGGGAAACGACGAGCAGTACTTC. Translation gives CASSEWGRGNDEQYF.

The chain carries TRBV20-1 and TRBJ2-3; D gene unclear. Trimming removed 4 bases from V and 7 bases from J, with 18 bases in between. The CDR3 loop spans 14 amino acids. Germline CDR1 is DFQATT and CDR2 is SNEGSKA (reference sequence). For the CDR3, the DNA is TGCAGTGCTAATCCCGAGCCCCGAGTTTATACGCAGTATTTT. It encodes CSANPEPRVYTQYF.

This clonotype was seen repeatedly, ten times or more. The rearrangement links TRBV12-3 or TRBV12-4 to TRBJ2-1; no clear D gene. Trimming left V 4 bases short and J 1 base short, with 8 bases between. The CDR3 sequence is 14 residues long. In nucleotides, the CDR3 is TGTGCCAGCAGTTACAGCCCGTCCTACAATGAGCAGTTCTTC. As protein: CASSYSPSYNEQFF.

V gene TRBV5-6 combines with J gene TRBJ2-7; 7 positions match TRBD1. Per the germline V gene, CDR1 is SGHDT and CDR2 is YYEEEE. Trimming cost V 0 bases and J 7 bases; bases outside gene matches: 7. The CDR3 extends over 14 amino acids. DNA for the CDR3: TGTGCCAGCAGCTTGGGGACAGGACTGGGGGAGCAGTACTTC. Its protein is CASSLGTGLGEQYF.

This clonotype was observed a handful of times. The V gene is TRBV7-7, the J gene TRBJ2-3, with TRBD2 matching 13 bases. The germline gives CDR1 SSHAT, CDR2 FNYEAQ (reference sequence). This CDR3 is 20 amino acids long. Trimming removed 4 bases from V and 4 bases from J; junction bases left unmatched: 17. CDR3 sequence (DNA): TGTGCCAGCAGCTCCCGGACTAGCGGGAGAACCACCGCTAGCGCAGATACGCAGTATTTT. This encodes CASSSRTSGRTTASADTQYF.

This clonotype was counted a few times. CDR3 in amino acids: CASSRLAGGFNEQFF. DNA for the CDR3: TGTGCCAGCAGCCGACTAGCGGGAGGATTCAATGAGCAGTTCTTC. This chain uses TRBV6-1 with TRBJ2-1; 13 positions match TRBD2. V shed 6 bases, J shed 6 bases, and the junction held 5 bases outside the gene matches. Germline values: CDR1 MNHNS, CDR2 SASEGT. The CDR3 runs to 15 residues.

The chain employs TRBV20-1 and TRBJ1-2; the D gene is possibly TRBD1 (6 bases). Germline V CDR1 and CDR2: DFQATT, SNEGSKA (reference sequence). The CDR3 has 14 residues. The V end was cut by 3 bases, the J end by 6 bases, with 17 bases between. CDR3 nucleotides: TGCAGTGCTAGGGCACCCGCACAGGGAGATGGCTACACCTTC. Translating it yields CSARAPAQGDGYTF.

This chain connects TRBV9 to TRBJ2-3; 13 bases are shared with TRBD2. The CDR3 extends over 15 amino acids. Looked up from germline, CDR1 is SGDLS and CDR2 is YYNGEE. The V and J ends lost 3 bases and 4 bases, in that order; junction bases with no gene match: 2. CDR3 sequence: CASSGTSGSPDTQYF. The CDR3 nucleotides are TGTGCCAGCAGCGGGACTAGCGGGAGCCCAGATACGCAGTATTTT.

The chain employs TRBV20-1 and TRBJ1-6; 7 bases match TRBD1. The CDR3 spans 12 residues. Germline V gene data show CDR1 as DFQATT and CDR2 as SNEGSKA (reference sequence). The trim removed 8 bases at V and 7 bases at J, leaving 5 bases unmatched. The CDR3 loop reads CSLRDRNSPLHF. CDR3 coding DNA: TGCAGTCTCCGGGACAGAAATTCACCCCTCCACTTT.

This clonotype was detected a few times. The chain carries TRBV15 and TRBJ2-7; 9 bases line up with TRBD1. CDR3 length equals 15 residues. The germline V gene has CDR1 LNHNV and CDR2 YYDKDF (reference sequence). Trimming at V came to 7 bases and at J to 2 bases, leaving 9 bases not matched to a gene. This CDR3 reads CATTTDRGKPYEQYF. CDR3 in DNA: TGTGCCACCACCACAGACAGGGGGAAGCCCTACGAGCAGTACTTC.

This clonotype has only a few counts. V gene TRBV5-1 combines with J gene TRBJ2-3, with D possibly being TRBD2 (5 bases). This CDR3 is 15 amino acids long. Trimming stripped 1 base from V and 1 base from J, with 10 bases between. Germline V gene sequence: CDR1 SGHRS, CDR2 YFSETQ. CDR3 sequence reads: CASSLRGVGTDTQYF. In nucleotides, the CDR3 is TGCGCCAGCAGCTTGCGGGGAGTGGGCACAGATACGCAGTATTTT.

This clonotype was detected only a few times. V and J are TRBV4-2 and TRBJ2-3; 12 bases align to TRBD2. CDR1 and CDR2 (germline): LGHNA, YNFKEQ. V dropped 6 bases and J dropped 2; count of bases not matched to a gene: 12. This CDR3 spans 18 amino acids. The CDR3 nucleotides are TGTGCCAGCAGTATAAGGACTTCTAGCGGGGGGGCCACAGATACGCAGTATTTT. Translated, it gives CASSIRTSSGGATDTQYF.

This sequence joins TRBV5-1 and TRBJ2-3; 9 bases align to TRBD2. CDR3 length: 15 residues. The V gene end was trimmed by 2 bases and the J gene end by 2 bases; junction bases not matched to a gene: 3. CDR1 and CDR2 from the germline V gene are SGHRS and YFSETQ. DNA of the CDR3: TGCGCCAGCAGCTTCATAGCGGGAGTCACAGATACGCAGTATTTT. Protein: CASSFIAGVTDTQYF.

The table lists this clonotype with many counts. The V and J genes are TRBV5-1 and TRBJ1-1, with a tentative D call TRBD1 (5 bases). With 4 bases removed from V and 1 base from J, the gap between germline ends came to 11 bases. The CDR3 spans 14 residues. CDR1 is SGHRS, CDR2 YFSETQ, per germline. CDR3 protein: CASSGSTGNTEAFF. The CDR3 bases are TGCGCCAGCAGCGGTTCTACAGGGAACACTGAAGCTTTCTTT. The full variable domain, in which reference TRBV5-1 and TRBJ1-1 provide the parts outside the CDR3, is KAGVTQTPRYLIKTRGQQVTLSCSPISGHRSVSWYQQTPGQGLQFLFEYFSETQRNKGNFPGRFSGRQFSNSRSEMNVSTLELGDSALYLCASSGSTGNTEAFFGQGTRLTVV.

This clonotype was counted only a few times. The chain couples TRBV20-1 to TRBJ2-3, with no clear D. The CDR3 loop spans 12 amino acids. The V end lost 6 bases, the J end lost 3 bases, and 10 bases lay between the germline ends. The germline CDR1 and CDR2 sequences are DFQATT and SNEGSKA (reference sequence). DNA of the CDR3: TGCAGTGCCCACCTTAGAACAGATACGCAGTATTTT. Protein sequence: CSAHLRTDTQYF.

The chain joins TRBV25-1 to TRBJ2-3, with 9 bases identical to TRBD2. Germline V gene lookup returns CDR1 MGHDK and CDR2 SYGVNS. V shed 1 base, J shed 2 bases, and the junction held 7 bases outside the gene matches. CDR3 length equals 17 residues. This CDR3 reads CASSESGRGGFTDTQYF. The CDR3 DNA reads TGTGCCAGCAGTGAATCAGGGCGGGGGGGCTTCACAGATACGCAGTATTTT.

This chain uses TRBV7-8 with TRBJ2-2; perhaps TRBD2 as D (6 bases). Germline CDR1 SGHVS, CDR2 FQNEAQ. The CDR3 sequence is 14 residues long. The germline V and J ends were trimmed by 4 bases and 3 bases, with 9 bases remaining between them. The CDR3 bases are TGTGCCAGCAGCTGGGGACTTTACACCGGGGAGCTGTTTTTT. It translates to CASSWGLYTGELFF.